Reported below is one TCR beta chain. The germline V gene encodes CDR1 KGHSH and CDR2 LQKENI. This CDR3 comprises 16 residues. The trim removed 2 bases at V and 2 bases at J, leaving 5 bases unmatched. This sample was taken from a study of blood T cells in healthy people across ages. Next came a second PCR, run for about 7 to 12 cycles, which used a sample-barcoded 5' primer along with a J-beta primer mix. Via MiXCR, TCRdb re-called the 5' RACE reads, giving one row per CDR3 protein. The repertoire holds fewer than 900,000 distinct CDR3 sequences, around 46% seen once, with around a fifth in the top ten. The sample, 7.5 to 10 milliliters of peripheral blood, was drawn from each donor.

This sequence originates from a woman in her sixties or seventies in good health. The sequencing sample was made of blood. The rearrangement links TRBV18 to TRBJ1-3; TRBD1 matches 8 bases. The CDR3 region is CASSPGSGGAGNTIYF. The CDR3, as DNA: TGTGCCAGCTCACCAGGTTCAGGGGGCGCTGGAAACACCATATATTTT.